Below, 12 T cell receptor beta chains from the same sample are listed, as sequenced in a study of shared clonotypes between healthy human individuals. Repertoires were generated with immunoSEQ multiplex PCR, while TCRdb's copy carries only in-frame clones and drops some. Among 2 million to 2.5 million clones listed, approximately 95% were seen once. The sample was naive CD4+ T cells from PBMCs. The sample's subset: CD45RA+ positively selected. The receptors come from a man younger than 35 in good health. Some clones in this sample may be carry-over from other donors' samples.

V gene TRBV7-9 combines with J gene TRBJ1-1, with a weak D call TRBD1 (5 bases). Trimming stripped 5 bases from V and 0 bases from J, with 13 bases between. The CDR3 runs to 15 residues. The germline CDR1 and CDR2 sequences are SEHNR and FQNEAQ (reference sequence). As DNA, the CDR3 is TGTGCCAGCAGCCCTACGGGGCTTATGAACACTGAAGCTTTCTTT. Its translation is CASSPTGLMNTEAFF.

The V and J genes are TRBV5-6 and TRBJ2-2, with D unclear. Trimming left V 3 bases short and J 4 bases short, with 7 bases between. CDR1 is SGHDT, CDR2 YYEEEE, per germline. CDR3 length: 13 amino acids. In nucleotides, the CDR3 is TGTGCCAGCAGCTCCTACACCACCGGGGAGCTGTTTTTT. The encoded protein is CASSSYTTGELFF. Using reference TRBV5-6 and TRBJ2-2 for the parts outside the CDR3, the full variable domain is DAGVTQSPTHLIKTRGQQVTLRCSPKSGHDTVSWYQQALGQGPQFIFQYYEEEERQRGNFPDRFSGHQFPNYSSELNVNALLLGDSALYLCASSSYTTGELFFGEGSRLTVL.

With regard to this clone: Within the sample, other DNA sequences also encode this same CDR3. The genes are TRBV7-3 and TRBJ2-6; D possibly matches TRBD1 or TRBD2 (5 bases each). Germline CDR1 SGHTA, CDR2 FQGTGA. The CDR3 covers 15 residues. Trimming removed 2 bases from V and 1 base from J, with 6 bases in between. The CDR3 region is CASSLGGSGANVLTF. The CDR3 DNA follows: TGTGCCAGCAGCTTAGGGGGATCTGGGGCCAACGTCCTGACTTTC. Drawing the rest from reference TRBV7-3 and TRBJ2-6, the complete variable domain is GAGVSQTPSNKVTEKGKYVELRCDPISGHTALYWYRQSLGQGPEFLIYFQGTGAADDSGLPNDRFFAVRPEGSVSTLKIQRTERGDSAVYLCASSLGGSGANVLTFGAGSRLTVL.

The V and J genes are TRBV7-3 and TRBJ1-5; no firm D call. The germline V gene has CDR1 SGHTA and CDR2 FQGTGA. The V gene lost 2 bases and the J gene lost 4 bases, with 12 bases spanning the gap. This CDR3 is 15 amino acids long. CDR3: CASSLSGVGNQPQHF. The DNA for the CDR3 is TGTGCCAGCAGCTTATCCGGGGTAGGAAATCAGCCCCAGCATTTT.

This clone was detected a few times. Within the sample, other DNA sequences also encode this same CDR3. This rearrangement joins TRBV7-3 to TRBJ1-2; weak D call: TRBD1 (6 bases). CDR1 is SGHTA and CDR2 is FQGTGA in the germline V gene. The CDR3 is made up of 13 amino acids. Trimming cost V 5 bases and J 2 bases, with 9 bases left between them. The CDR3 nucleotides read TGTGCCAGCAGCCCGGACAGAAACTATGGCTACACCTTC. This sequence encodes CASSPDRNYGYTF.

V gene TRBV2 combines with J gene TRBJ2-1; 7 positions agree with TRBD1. The CDR3 runs to 14 residues. Germline CDR1 and CDR2: SNHLY and FYNNEI. V trimming: 7 bases; J trimming: 2 bases; junction bases outside the gene matches: 5. CDR3 sequence: CASTRQGAYNEQFF. The CDR3 DNA follows: TGTGCCAGCACAAGACAGGGAGCCTACAATGAGCAGTTCTTC.

The chain is built from TRBV6-1 and TRBJ2-7; 7 bases align to TRBD2. The CDR3 contains 16 residues. Germline trimming cut 4 bases from V and 0 bases from J; bases unmatched to any gene: 9. Germline assignment: CDR1 MNHNS and CDR2 SASEGT. In DNA form, the CDR3 reads TGTGCCAGCAGTGCCCCGGGACTAACGGGCTCCTACGAGCAGTACTTC. This codes for CASSAPGLTGSYEQYF.

This clone was seen more than once but under ten times. The rearrangement joins TRBV28 to TRBJ1-2; D is ambiguous. Deletions cut 2 bases from V and 4 bases from J, with 14 bases between. This CDR3 has 15 amino acids. Germline V gene data show CDR1 as MDHEN and CDR2 as SYDVKM. This CDR3 reads CASSLPRGGAYGYTF. The CDR3 coding sequence is TGTGCCAGCAGTTTACCACGTGGAGGCGCCTATGGCTACACCTTC.

This chain joins TRBV10-3 and TRBJ2-7; 10 bases line up with TRBD1. With 4 bases clipped from V and 6 bases from J, the junction kept 9 bases outside the gene matches. Germline CDR1 and CDR2: ENHRY and SYGVKD. This CDR3 is built from 15 residues. In nucleotides, the CDR3 is TGTGCCATCAGTGCCTTTGGGACAGGGGAGGTCGAGCAGTACTTC. Residues: CAISAFGTGEVEQYF.

The CDR3 DNA reads TGCGCCAGCACAAGAGACGTCGGCGTTTGGGATGAGCAGTTCTTC. Translation: CASTRDVGVWDEQFF. V gene TRBV5-1 combines with J gene TRBJ2-1; D is unresolved. Germline V CDR1 and CDR2: SGHRS, YFSETQ. V was cut by 6 bases and J by 8 bases, with 21 bases left in between. This CDR3 is built from 15 residues.

This chain connects TRBV7-9 to TRBJ1-5, with D perhaps TRBD1 (6 bases). Trimming took off 1 base at V and 6 bases at J, with 13 bases between the two ends. The CDR3 loop spans 15 amino acids. CDR1 SEHNR and CDR2 FQNEAQ come from the germline V gene (reference sequence). The CDR3 coding sequence is TGTGCCAGCAGCTTAGGCGGGGGCGCGGTTCAGCCCCAGCATTTT. Protein sequence: CASSLGGGAVQPQHF.

CDR3 coding DNA: TGCGCCAGCAGCTTGGTTCTAGCGGGGGTCTACAATGAGCAGTTCTTC. It encodes CASSLVLAGVYNEQFF. This rearrangement joins TRBV5-1 to TRBJ2-1; TRBD2 aligns across 10 bases. Germline values: CDR1 SGHRS, CDR2 YFSETQ. V lost 0 bases, J lost 3 bases, and 3 bases stayed unmatched. This CDR3 has 16 residues.